This T cell receptor beta chain was recorded in a study of blood T cell repertoires in COVID-19. On the study more broadly: Specimens from acute and convalescent COVID-19 originated in the United States, Italy and Spain.

Seattle enrolled patients during active infection and tracked them longitudinally. V was cut by 4 bases and J by 0 bases, with 7 bases left in between. Germline assignment: CDR1 PRHDT and CDR2 FYEKMQ (reference sequence). The CDR3 has 13 residues. In the authors' workflow: How many nucleated cells were present was estimated from reference gene primer amplification. The protocol was immunoSEQ multiplex PCR, while the TCRdb copy is restricted to in-frame clones and leaves out a portion. Clone size and the V and J calls come from that table; the DNA yielded D and trimming. The sample has approximately 500,000 clones; 80% to 90% are singletons.

This chain connects TRBV13 to TRBJ2-7; D unresolved. The sample consisted of peripheral blood. The clonotype originates from a man aged 18 to 35 with COVID-19, enrolled during active disease. CDR3 in DNA: TGTGCCAGCAGCTCTCAGGACTCCTACGAGCAGTACTTC. This translates into CASSSQDSYEQYF.